This T cell receptor (beta chain) was recorded in a study of control samples from healthy donors and cancer patients. This clone is a singleton in its sample. Assay: immunoSEQ multiplex PCR; the TCRdb copy retains only in-frame clones and omits some. This sample has about 170,000 clones; 93% occur once, and the top ten carry over 4%. The sequence came from a woman aged 55-70 years in good health. Input material: blood.

Written as DNA, the CDR3 is TGTGCCAGTAGTATAGACGGGGGCGACGGCACTGAAGCTTTCTTT. This gives the protein CASSIDGGDGTEAFF. The J gene is TRBJ1-1, the V gene TRBV19; the D gene is possibly TRBD1 (6 bases). Germline V gives CDR1 LNHDA, CDR2 SQIVND (reference sequence). V was shortened by 0 bases and J by 4 bases, with 12 bases between the two germline ends. This CDR3 region has 15 residues.